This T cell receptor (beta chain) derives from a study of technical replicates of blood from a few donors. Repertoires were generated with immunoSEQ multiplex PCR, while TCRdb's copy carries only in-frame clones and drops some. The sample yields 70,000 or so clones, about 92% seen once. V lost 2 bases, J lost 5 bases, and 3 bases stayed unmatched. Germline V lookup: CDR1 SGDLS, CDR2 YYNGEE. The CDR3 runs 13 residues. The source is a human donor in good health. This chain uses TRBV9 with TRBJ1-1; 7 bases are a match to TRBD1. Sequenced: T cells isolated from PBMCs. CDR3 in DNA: TGTGCCAGCAGCGTCACAGGGGTTACTGAAGCTTTCTTT. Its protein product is CASSVTGVTEAFF.